This TCR beta chain was observed in a study of blood T cell repertoires in COVID-19. Study overall: Donors in the United States, Italy and Spain gave samples during acute or convalescent COVID-19.

The CDR3 covers 11 residues. The germline V gene encodes CDR1 ENHRY and CDR2 SYGVKD. V lost 3 bases, J lost 12 bases, and 4 bases stayed unmatched. Profiled with immunoSEQ multiplex PCR; TCRdb holds only in-frame clones, not every one. Seen here are 68,000 or so clones, over 75% observed once, and the top ten hold about 7%. The clonotype was recovered from a man in his fifties or sixties with active COVID-19. The specimen was peripheral blood. The V gene is TRBV10-3, the J gene TRBJ2-7; TRBD2 matches at 8 bases. DNA for the CDR3: TGTGCCATCAGTGAACTAGCGGAGATGTACTTC. Translating gives CAISELAEMYF.